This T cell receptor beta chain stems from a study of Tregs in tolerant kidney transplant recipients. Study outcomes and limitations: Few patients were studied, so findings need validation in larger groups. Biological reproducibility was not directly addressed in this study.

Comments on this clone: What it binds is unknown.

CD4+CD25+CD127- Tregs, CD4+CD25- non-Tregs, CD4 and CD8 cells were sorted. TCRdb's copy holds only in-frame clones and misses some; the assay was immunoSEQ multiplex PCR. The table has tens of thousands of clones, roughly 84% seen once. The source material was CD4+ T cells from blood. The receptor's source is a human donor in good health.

DNA for the CDR3: TGTGCTAGTGGTTTGGCCCGACCCGGGTACCCGATCTCTGGAAACACCATATATTTT. Its translation is CASGLARPGYPISGNTIYF. The gene calls are TRBV12-5 and TRBJ1-3; the D is unclear. The CDR3 loop spans 19 amino acids. V was shortened by 1 base and J by 0 bases, with 19 bases between the two germline ends. Germline V gene data show CDR1 as LGHNT and CDR2 as FRNRAP.